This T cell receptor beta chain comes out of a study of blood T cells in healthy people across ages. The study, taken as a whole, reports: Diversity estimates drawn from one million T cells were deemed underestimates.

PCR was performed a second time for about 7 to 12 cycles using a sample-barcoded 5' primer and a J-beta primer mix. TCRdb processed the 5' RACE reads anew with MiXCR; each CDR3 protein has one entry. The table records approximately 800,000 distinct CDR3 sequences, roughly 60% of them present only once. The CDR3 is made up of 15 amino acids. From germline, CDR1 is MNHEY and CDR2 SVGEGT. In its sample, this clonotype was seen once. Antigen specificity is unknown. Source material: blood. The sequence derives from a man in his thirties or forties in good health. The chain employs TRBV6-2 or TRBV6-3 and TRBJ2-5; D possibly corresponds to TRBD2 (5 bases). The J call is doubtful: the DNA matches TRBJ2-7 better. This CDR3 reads CASSNPWTAPNEQYF. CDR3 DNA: TGTGCCAGCAGCAACCCCTGGACTGCTCCCAACGAGCAGTACTTC.